This T cell receptor (beta chain) was observed in a study of blood T cell repertoires in COVID-19. Authors' methods: Nucleated cell counts were estimated from reference gene primer amplification. The assay was immunoSEQ multiplex PCR, and TCRdb's table has in-frame clones only and misses some. Clone size and the V and J calls come from that table; the DNA yielded D and trimming. Of about 34,000 clones listed, roughly 80% are singletons. With 1 base removed from V and 3 bases from J, the gap between germline ends came to 13 bases. Germline CDR1 and CDR2: KGHSH and LQKENI. This CDR3 spans 15 amino acids.

The chain employs TRBV18 and TRBJ2-7, with TRBD2 as a possible D gene (7 bases). The source of this sequence is an elderly man with active or convalescent COVID-19. The sequencing input was peripheral blood. The CDR3 sequence: CASSPRAGEGYEQYF. In DNA, the CDR3 is TGTGCCAGCTCACCACGGGCAGGGGAGGGCTACGAGCAGTACTTC.